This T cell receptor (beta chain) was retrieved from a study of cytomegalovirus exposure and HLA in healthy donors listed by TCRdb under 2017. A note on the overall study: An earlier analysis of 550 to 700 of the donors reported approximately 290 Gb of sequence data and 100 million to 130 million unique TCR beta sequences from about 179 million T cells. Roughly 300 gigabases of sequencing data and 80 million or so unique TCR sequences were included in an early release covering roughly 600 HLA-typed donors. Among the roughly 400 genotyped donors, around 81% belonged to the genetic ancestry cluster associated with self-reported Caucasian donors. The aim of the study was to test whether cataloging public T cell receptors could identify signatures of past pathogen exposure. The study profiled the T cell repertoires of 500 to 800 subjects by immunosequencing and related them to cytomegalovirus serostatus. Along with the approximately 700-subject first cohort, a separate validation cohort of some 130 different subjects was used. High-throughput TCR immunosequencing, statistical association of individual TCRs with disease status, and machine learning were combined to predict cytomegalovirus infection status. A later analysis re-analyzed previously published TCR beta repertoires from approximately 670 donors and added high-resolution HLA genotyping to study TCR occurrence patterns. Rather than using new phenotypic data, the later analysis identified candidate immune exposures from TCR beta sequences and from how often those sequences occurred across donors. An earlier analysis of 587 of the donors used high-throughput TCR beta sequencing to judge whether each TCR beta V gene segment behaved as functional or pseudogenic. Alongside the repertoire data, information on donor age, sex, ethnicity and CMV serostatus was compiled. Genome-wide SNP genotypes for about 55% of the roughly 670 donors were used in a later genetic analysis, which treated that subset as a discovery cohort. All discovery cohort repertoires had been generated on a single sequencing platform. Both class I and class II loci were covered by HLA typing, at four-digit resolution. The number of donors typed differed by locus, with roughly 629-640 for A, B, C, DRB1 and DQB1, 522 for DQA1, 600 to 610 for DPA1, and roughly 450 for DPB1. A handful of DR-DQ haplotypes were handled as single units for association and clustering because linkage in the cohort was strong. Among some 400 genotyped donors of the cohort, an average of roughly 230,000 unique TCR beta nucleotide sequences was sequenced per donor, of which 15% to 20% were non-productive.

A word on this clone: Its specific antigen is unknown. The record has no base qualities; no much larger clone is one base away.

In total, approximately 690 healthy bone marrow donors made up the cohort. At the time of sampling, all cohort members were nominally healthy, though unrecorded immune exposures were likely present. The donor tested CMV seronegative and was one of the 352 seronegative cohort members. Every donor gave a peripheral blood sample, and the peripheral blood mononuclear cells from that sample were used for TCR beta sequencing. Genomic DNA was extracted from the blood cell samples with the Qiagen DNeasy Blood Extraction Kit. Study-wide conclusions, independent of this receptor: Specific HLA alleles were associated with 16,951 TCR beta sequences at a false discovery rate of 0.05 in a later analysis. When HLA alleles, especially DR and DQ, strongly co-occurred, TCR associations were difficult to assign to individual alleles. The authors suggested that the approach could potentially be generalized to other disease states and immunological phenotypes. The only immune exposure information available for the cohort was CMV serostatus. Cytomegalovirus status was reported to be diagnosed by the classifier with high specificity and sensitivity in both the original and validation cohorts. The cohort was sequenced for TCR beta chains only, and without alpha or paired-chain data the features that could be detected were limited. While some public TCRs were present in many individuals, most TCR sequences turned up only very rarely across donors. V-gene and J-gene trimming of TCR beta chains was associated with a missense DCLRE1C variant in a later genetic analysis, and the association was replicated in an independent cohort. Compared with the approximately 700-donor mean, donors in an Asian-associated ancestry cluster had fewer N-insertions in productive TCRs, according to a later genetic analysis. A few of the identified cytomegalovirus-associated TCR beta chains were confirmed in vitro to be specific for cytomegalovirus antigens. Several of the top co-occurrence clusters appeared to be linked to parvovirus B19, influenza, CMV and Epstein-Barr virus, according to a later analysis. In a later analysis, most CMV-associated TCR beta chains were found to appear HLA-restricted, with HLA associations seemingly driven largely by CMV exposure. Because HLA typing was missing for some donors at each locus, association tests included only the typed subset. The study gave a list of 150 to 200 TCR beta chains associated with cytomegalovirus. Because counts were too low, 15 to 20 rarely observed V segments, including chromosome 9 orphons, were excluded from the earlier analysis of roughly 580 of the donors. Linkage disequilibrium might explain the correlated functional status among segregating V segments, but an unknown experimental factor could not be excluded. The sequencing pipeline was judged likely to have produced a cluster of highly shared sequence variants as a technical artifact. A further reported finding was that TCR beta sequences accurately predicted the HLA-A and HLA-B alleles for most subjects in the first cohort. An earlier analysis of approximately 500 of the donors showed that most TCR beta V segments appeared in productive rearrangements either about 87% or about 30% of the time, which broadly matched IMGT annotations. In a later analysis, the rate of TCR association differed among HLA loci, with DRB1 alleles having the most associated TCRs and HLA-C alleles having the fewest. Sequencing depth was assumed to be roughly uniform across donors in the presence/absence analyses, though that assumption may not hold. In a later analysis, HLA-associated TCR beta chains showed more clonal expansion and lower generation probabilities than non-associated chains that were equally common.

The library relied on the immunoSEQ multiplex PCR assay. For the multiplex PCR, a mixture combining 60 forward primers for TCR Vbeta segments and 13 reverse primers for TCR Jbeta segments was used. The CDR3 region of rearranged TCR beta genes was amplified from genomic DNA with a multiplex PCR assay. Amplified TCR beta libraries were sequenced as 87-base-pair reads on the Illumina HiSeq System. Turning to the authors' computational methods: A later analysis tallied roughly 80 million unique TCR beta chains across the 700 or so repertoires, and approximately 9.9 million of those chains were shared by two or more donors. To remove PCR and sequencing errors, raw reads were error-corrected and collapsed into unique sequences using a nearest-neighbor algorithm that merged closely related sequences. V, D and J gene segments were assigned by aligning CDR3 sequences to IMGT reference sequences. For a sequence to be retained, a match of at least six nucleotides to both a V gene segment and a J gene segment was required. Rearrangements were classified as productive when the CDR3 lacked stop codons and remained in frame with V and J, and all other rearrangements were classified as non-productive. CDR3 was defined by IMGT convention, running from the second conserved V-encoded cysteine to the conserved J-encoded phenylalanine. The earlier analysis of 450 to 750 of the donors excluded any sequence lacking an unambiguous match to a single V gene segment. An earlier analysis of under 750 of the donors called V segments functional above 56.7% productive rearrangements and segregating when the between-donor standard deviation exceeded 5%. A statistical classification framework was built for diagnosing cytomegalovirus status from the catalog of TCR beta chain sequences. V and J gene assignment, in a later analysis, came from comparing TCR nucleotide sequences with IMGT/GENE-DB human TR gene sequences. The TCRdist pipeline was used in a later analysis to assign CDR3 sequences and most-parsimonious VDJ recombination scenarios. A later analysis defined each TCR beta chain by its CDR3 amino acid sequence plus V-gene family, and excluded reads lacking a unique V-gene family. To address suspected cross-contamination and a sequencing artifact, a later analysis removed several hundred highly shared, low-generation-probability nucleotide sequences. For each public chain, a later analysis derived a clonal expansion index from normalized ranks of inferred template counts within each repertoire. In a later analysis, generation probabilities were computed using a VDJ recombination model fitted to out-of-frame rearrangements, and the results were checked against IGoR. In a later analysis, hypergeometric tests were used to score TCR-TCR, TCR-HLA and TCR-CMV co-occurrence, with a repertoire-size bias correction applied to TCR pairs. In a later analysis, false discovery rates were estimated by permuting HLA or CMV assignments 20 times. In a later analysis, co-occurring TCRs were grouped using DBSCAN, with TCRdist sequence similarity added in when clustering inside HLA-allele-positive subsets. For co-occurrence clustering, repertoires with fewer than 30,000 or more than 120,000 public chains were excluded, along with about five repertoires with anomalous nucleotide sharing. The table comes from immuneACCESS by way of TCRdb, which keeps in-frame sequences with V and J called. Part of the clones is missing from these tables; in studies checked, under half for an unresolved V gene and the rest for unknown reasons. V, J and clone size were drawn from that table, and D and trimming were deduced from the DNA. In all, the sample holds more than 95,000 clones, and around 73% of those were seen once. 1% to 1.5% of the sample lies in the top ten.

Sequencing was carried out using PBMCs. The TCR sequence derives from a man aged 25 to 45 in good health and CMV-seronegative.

In nucleotides, the sequence is TGCGCCAGCAGCCAAGAGGTCAGGAATGAAAAACTGTTTTTT. Translated, this gives CASSQEVRNEKLFF. This sequence uses TRBV4-1 and TRBJ1-4; the D gene remains uncertain. V loses 0 bases, J loses 5 bases, and the germline ends lie 7 bases apart. Its CDR3 holds 14 amino acids, cysteine through phenylalanine. The kept DNA is CDR3 alone, 42 bases in frame from the first base. The germline V gene specifies MGHRA as CDR1 and YSYEKL as CDR2.